The 10 T cell receptor beta chains given below trace back to one sample, sequenced in a study of cytomegalovirus exposure and HLA in healthy donors. The PCR contained 60 Vbeta and 13 Jbeta primers. Using immunoSEQ multiplex PCR, the repertoire was profiled, and TCRdb retains in-frame clones only, with some absent. The table has more than 85,000 clones, about 70% seen once. The source material was PBMCs. These receptors all stem from a young man in good health and CMV-seronegative.

V and J are TRBV4-2 and TRBJ1-1; D unresolved. The germline CDR1 and CDR2 sequences are LGHNA and YNFKEQ. The CDR3 has 15 residues. Trimming left V 0 bases short and J 6 bases short, with 14 bases between. The CDR3 sequence is CASSQDFDTSAEAFF. The DNA of the CDR3 is TGTGCCAGCAGCCAAGATTTTGATACCAGCGCTGAAGCTTTCTTT.

This clone showed up just once. V usage is TRBV5-5 and J usage is TRBJ2-5, with TRBD2 matching over 7 bases. The CDR3 runs 14 residues. Germline V gene data show CDR1 as SGHKS and CDR2 as YYEKEE (reference sequence). The J segment lost 5 bases and the V segment lost 4 bases, leaving 8 bases of the junction unmatched. DNA for the CDR3: TGTGCCAGCAGCGGAGGGCAGGGAGGGGAGACCCAGTACTTC. This translates into CASSGGQGGETQYF.

The CDR3 DNA sequence: TGTGCCAGTAGTATAGGTACAGGGGCGAACACTGAAGCTTTCTTT. It encodes CASSIGTGANTEAFF. The gene calls are TRBV19 and TRBJ1-1, with 7 nucleotides matching TRBD1. This CDR3 region has 15 residues. Trimming cost V 1 base and J 1 base; bases outside gene matches: 3. Germline V gives CDR1 LNHDA, CDR2 SQIVND (reference sequence). Filled out from reference TRBV19 and TRBJ1-1, the complete variable domain reads DGGITQSPKYLFRKEGQNVTLSCEQNLNHDAMYWYRQDPGQGLRLIYYSQIVNDFQKGDIAEGYSVSREKKESFPLTVTSAQKNPTAFYLCASSIGTGANTEAFFGQGTRLTVV.

The chain recombines TRBV7-9 with TRBJ2-1; 7 nucleotides match TRBD1. Trimming at V came to 2 bases and at J to 10 bases, leaving 2 bases not matched to a gene. The CDR3 spans 12 residues. Germline loops: CDR1 SEHNR, CDR2 FQNEAQ (reference sequence). In nucleotides, the CDR3 is TGTGCCAGCAGCTTAAGACAGGGAGAGCAGTTCTTC. Its protein is CASSLRQGEQFF.

This chain uses TRBV7-9 with TRBJ2-1; 9 bases are a match to TRBD1. The CDR3 totals 17 residues. The junction had 12 bases not matched to a gene; V was cut back by 1 base and J by 8 bases. Germline CDR1 and CDR2: SEHNR and FQNEAQ (reference sequence). For the CDR3, the DNA is TGTGCCAGCAGCTTAGGGGGGACAGGGACTTTCGGCCATGAGCAGTTCTTC. This sequence encodes CASSLGGTGTFGHEQFF.

The rearrangement links TRBV19 to TRBJ1-6, with TRBD1 identical over 11 bases. The CDR3 sequence is 16 residues long. The germline V gene has CDR1 LNHDA and CDR2 SQIVND (reference sequence). J lost 8 bases, V lost 5 bases, and 8 bases had no gene match. In DNA, the CDR3 is TGTGCCAGTAGTGGACAGGGGGCTAGTCTCGATTCACCCCTCCACTTT. Its translation: CASSGQGASLDSPLHF.

J is TRBJ2-1 and V is TRBV19; 11 bases are a match to TRBD2. The germline V gene has CDR1 LNHDA and CDR2 SQIVND (reference sequence). Trimming took 4 bases from V and 7 from J; bases not matched to a gene: 3. CDR3 length: 14 amino acids. The CDR3: CASSRLAGRNEQFF. The CDR3 DNA sequence: TGTGCCAGTAGTAGACTAGCGGGAAGAAATGAGCAGTTCTTC.

The chain couples TRBV5-1 to TRBJ1-2; TRBD1 aligns across 7 bases. CDR1 and CDR2 (germline): SGHRS, YFSETQ. The CDR3 length is 15 residues. The V segment lost 3 bases and the J segment 0 bases; nucleotides outside the gene matches: 5. CDR3 in DNA: TGCGCCAGCAGCTCCGGGACAGTCACTAACTATGGCTACACCTTC. It is translated as CASSSGTVTNYGYTF.

The chain carries TRBV11-3 and TRBJ1-4; no firm D call. CDR1 and CDR2 (germline): SGHNT, YENEEA. This CDR3 contains 15 residues. Trimming removed 1 base at V and 8 bases at J, with 14 bases between. The DNA of the CDR3 is TGTGCCAGCAGCTTAGTCCGCAAAGGAGCCGAAAAACTGTTTTTT. Translating gives CASSLVRKGAEKLFF.

V is TRBV6-5 and J is TRBJ1-2, with D possibly being TRBD1 (6 bases). The germline V gene encodes CDR1 MNHEY and CDR2 SVGAGI. V dropped 4 bases and J dropped 8 bases, with 14 bases sitting between them. CDR3 length: 13 amino acids. For the CDR3, the DNA is TGTGCCAGCAGTTCCGATTCAGGGGCCGGCTACACCTTC. This encodes CASSSDSGAGYTF.